This T cell receptor beta chain was found in a study of cytotoxic CD8 clonotypes in ibrutinib-treated CLL. General study points: Clonality grew at ibrutinib response; at progression, it decreased back toward baseline. Higher circulating CD8+ T-cell counts strongly accompanied higher baseline clonality, above age-matched healthy donors.

With cryopreserved PBMCs as the source, 2 to 2.5 micrograms of genomic DNA went to TCR beta libraries. Per the germline V gene, CDR1 is SGDLS and CDR2 is YYNGEE. This CDR3 is built from 13 residues. Trimming removed 0 bases at V and 1 base at J, with 4 bases between. The sample holds a few counts of this clone. Its specificity is unknown. Additional DNA sequences in this sample encode the identical CDR3. Profiling relied on immunoSEQ multiplex PCR, and the TCRdb table lists in-frame clones only, not all of them. The sample holds 110,000 to 150,000 clones, 60% to 85% seen once. This receptor was identified in a human donor with chronic lymphocytic leukemia. The input for sequencing was PBMCs, taken after 12 months of ibrutinib treatment. The chain joins TRBV9 to TRBJ1-1; D is unresolved. The CDR3 bases are TGTGCCAGCAGCGTAGTCTCGAACACTGAAGCTTTCTTT. The encoded protein is CASSVVSNTEAFF.